This T cell receptor (beta chain) is from a study of T cell changes during pregnancy in multiple sclerosis. Sequencing used immunoSEQ multiplex PCR; TCRdb keeps in-frame clones, though not all of them. The table lists more than 95,000 clones, under 95% of them singletons, with over 0.85% in the top ten. This clone is a singleton in its sample. The origin of this receptor is a female donor with multiple sclerosis, enrolled in a pregnancy study. The sequences come from peripheral blood, collected after pregnancy.

CDR3 region: CASSLLTDTQYF. CDR3 coding DNA: TGTGCCAGCAGCTTATTGACTGATACGCAGTATTTT. The rearrangement joins TRBV7-8 to TRBJ2-3; unclear D gene. The CDR3 spans 12 residues. V lost 2 bases and J lost 6, with 6 bases in between. Germline V gene data show CDR1 as SGHVS and CDR2 as FQNEAQ. Full variable domain (rest looked up from reference TRBV7-8 and TRBJ2-3): GAGVSQSPRYKVAKRGQDVALRCDPISGHVSLFWYQQALGQGPEFLTYFQNEAQLDKSGLPSDRFFAERPEGSVSTLKIQRTQQEDSAVYLCASSLLTDTQYFGPGTRLTVL.